Presented here are 2 T cell receptor beta chains from one specimen sequenced in a study of Graves' ophthalmopathy and Graves' hyperthyroidism. The authors amplified TCR beta CDR3 regions, and they did so from RNA transcripts for repertoire sequencing. Scientists carried out first-round RT-PCR using HTBI primers and then a second-round multiplex PCR. TCRdb re-derived calls from the multiplex PCR reads in MiXCR, one entry per CDR3 protein. The sample lists over 450,000 distinct CDR3 sequences, around 15% occurring once. Sequenced input: blood. Receptor source: a woman aged 25 to 39 with Graves' ophthalmopathy.

This clonotype was counted at least ten times. This chain joins TRBV6-1 and TRBJ2-5; 15 bases line up with TRBD2. This CDR3 is built from 17 residues. From germline, CDR1 is MNHNS and CDR2 SASEGT. With V trimmed by 6 bases and J by 4 bases, 9 bases remained unmatched. In DNA, the CDR3 is TGTGCCAGCAGCGGAGGGGGACTAGCGGGAGGAGGAGAGACCCAGTACTTC. This codes for CASSGGGLAGGGETQYF.

On this clonotype: One base away lies a much larger clone, so this may be a sequencing read error. The chain combines TRBV6-1 with TRBJ2-5; TRBD1 agrees at 7 bases. Germline values: CDR1 MNHNS, CDR2 SASEGT. The CDR3 sequence is 14 residues long. CDR3 protein: CVSSEGTARETQYF. The CDR3 nucleotides are TGTGTCAGCAGTGAAGGGACAGCCAGAGAGACCCAGTACTTC.